The rows below give T cell receptor beta chains drawn from one sample of a study of T cells after yellow fever vaccination. TCRdb ran MiXCR on the 5' RACE reads and lists one entry per CDR3 protein. The sample has around 250,000 distinct CDR3 sequences, about 5.2% seen once. Source: CD4+ T cells sorted from PBMCs, taken on the day of the yellow fever booster vaccination. The receptors derive from a man aged 18-30 years who received the YFV17D yellow fever vaccine. Both conserved end residues are part of each CDR3. The D gene is left open where the match is weak. Clone size, where shown, is once, few, many, or a class for clones that have expanded.

clone size,D gene,J gene,CDR3 length,V gene,CDR3 protein,CDR3 DNA
.,.,TRBJ2-6,17,TRBV5-1,CASSPSLRASGANVLTF,TGCGCCAGCAGCCCATCTCTCAGGGCTTCTGGGGCCAACGTCCTGACTTTC
.,.,TRBJ1-3,14,TRBV5-1,CASSLQQSGNTIYF,TGCGCCAGCAGCTTGCAGCAATCTGGAAACACCATATATTTT
many,.,TRBJ1-5,13,TRBV7-2,CASSLGVRQPQHF,TGTGCCAGCAGCTTGGGGGTACGGCAGCCCCAGCATTTT
.,.,TRBJ2-1,13,TRBV11-2,CASSSAPHNEQFF,TGTGCCAGCAGCTCGGCCCCGCACAATGAGCAGTTCTTC
many,.,TRBJ1-2,14,TRBV12-3/TRBV12-4,CASSLATATYGYTF,TGTGCCAGCAGTTTAGCCACGGCCACATATGGCTACACCTTC
many,.,TRBJ2-4,14,TRBV12-3/TRBV12-4,CASTKGGVKNIQYF,TGTGCCAGCACCAAGGGGGGCGTCAAAAACATTCAGTACTTC
few,.,TRBJ2-2,14,TRBV12-5,CASGFTDRPGELFF,TGTGCTAGTGGTTTTACCGATCGTCCCGGGGAGCTGTTTTTT
many,.,TRBJ1-1,13,TRBV12-3/TRBV12-4,CASSLGGGSEAFF,TGTGCCAGCAGTTTGGGAGGGGGGTCTGAAGCTTTCTTT
few,TRBD1,TRBJ1-5,15,TRBV12-3/TRBV12-4,CASSIGQGGDQPQHF,TGTGCCAGCAGTATCGGACAGGGCGGGGATCAGCCCCAGCATTTT
few,.,TRBJ1-6,12,TRBV7-2,CASRRMGSPLHF,TGTGCCAGCAGGCGAATGGGTTCACCCCTCCACTTT
many,.,TRBJ2-3,13,TRBV6-5,CASRFRQEDTQYF,TGTGCCAGCAGGTTCCGACAGGAAGATACGCAGTATTTT
.,.,TRBJ2-1,13,TRBV5-1,CASSGGPRNEQFF,TGCGCCAGCAGTGGGGGGCCAAGGAATGAGCAGTTCTTC
.,.,TRBJ1-3,15,TRBV18,CASSPPVGSGNTIYF,TGTGCCAGCTCACCGCCGGTAGGCTCTGGAAACACCATATATTTT
few,TRBD1,TRBJ1-5,18,TRBV4-3,CASSQDVSGGVSNQPQHF,TGCGCCAGCAGCCAAGATGTTTCAGGGGGCGTAAGCAATCAGCCCCAGCATTTT
many,.,TRBJ2-3,15,TRBV4-3,CASSQDLGSTDTQYF,TGCGCCAGCAGCCAAGACCTTGGTAGCACAGATACGCAGTATTTT
few,.,TRBJ1-2,14,TRBV6-5,CASSYSQGGYGYTF,TGTGCCAGCAGTTACTCACAGGGAGGCTATGGCTACACCTTC
.,.,TRBJ1-2,16,TRBV4-3,CASSQPPGFVNYGYTF,TGCGCCAGCAGCCAACCTCCAGGGTTCGTTAACTATGGCTACACCTTC
.,.,TRBJ1-1,14,TRBV20-1,CSARAGGLNTEAFF,TGCAGTGCTAGAGCGGGGGGGCTGAACACTGAAGCTTTCTTT
few,TRBD2,TRBJ2-4,17,TRBV6-2/TRBV6-3,CASSRVGLADWFNIQYF,TGTGCCAGCAGTCGCGTAGGACTAGCAGATTGGTTCAACATTCAGTACTTC
many,TRBD1,TRBJ1-2,13,TRBV4-3,CASSLGQGVGYTF,TGCGCCAGCAGCCTAGGACAGGGAGTAGGCTACACCTTC
once,.,TRBJ1-1,16,TRBV5-1,CASSPQGLGGHAEAFF,TGCGCCAGCAGCCCGCAGGGACTAGGGGGGCACGCTGAAGCTTTCTTT
.,TRBD1,TRBJ2-3,15,TRBV7-9,CASSPGQGDADTQYF,TGTGCCAGCAGCCCGGGACAGGGGGATGCAGATACGCAGTATTTT
few,.,TRBJ1-4,15,TRBV20-1,CSARDFGQGDEKLFF,TGCAGTGCTAGAGATTTCGGGCAGGGTGATGAAAAACTGTTTTTT
many,TRBD1,TRBJ1-4,14,TRBV5-1,CASSLEGAREKLFF,TGCGCCAGCAGCTTGGAGGGGGCGCGGGAAAAACTGTTTTTT
many,.,TRBJ1-5,14,TRBV5-6,CASSLVDSAGPQHF,TGTGCCAGCAGCTTGGTGGACAGCGCGGGGCCCCAGCATTTT
few,TRBD2,TRBJ2-4,14,TRBV20-1,CSAPPGGAKNIQYF,TGCAGTGCCCCTCCGGGGGGAGCCAAAAACATTCAGTACTTC
.,.,TRBJ2-7,13,TRBV20-1,CSGTRGFRYEQYF,TGCAGTGGCACCCGTGGATTTCGATACGAGCAGTACTTC
few,.,TRBJ2-7,13,TRBV5-1,CASSIDRLYEQYF,TGCGCCAGCAGCATAGACAGGTTATACGAGCAGTACTTC
few,.,TRBJ1-1,8,TRBV7-3,CASSPHPF,TGTGCCAGCAGCCCCCACCCCTTT
.,.,TRBJ2-5,17,TRBV5-5,CASSLGGAGGGQETQYF,TGTGCCAGCAGCTTGGGGGGGGCAGGTGGAGGCCAAGAGACCCAGTACTTC
many,.,TRBJ2-1,15,TRBV24-1,CATSDSTRAYNEQFF,TGTGCCACCAGTGATTCGACTAGGGCCTACAATGAGCAGTTCTTC
.,.,TRBJ2-5,12,TRBV7-2,CASSFRAETQYF,TGTGCCAGCAGCTTCAGGGCCGAGACCCAGTACTTC
.,TRBD1,TRBJ1-2,15,TRBV10-3,CAISESKGQLMGYTF,TGTGCCATCAGTGAGTCGAAGGGACAGCTGATGGGCTACACCTTC
many,.,TRBJ2-3,15,TRBV12-3/TRBV12-4,CASRGPGGSTDTQYF,TGTGCCAGCAGGGGCCCTGGGGGAAGCACAGATACGCAGTATTTT
.,TRBD1,TRBJ1-2,17,TRBV6-5,CASSYTPAQGGYYGYTF,TGTGCCAGCAGTTACACCCCCGCCCAGGGGGGGTACTATGGCTACACCTTC
few,TRBD1,TRBJ2-1,14,TRBV20-1,CSASSGGRGNEQFF,TGCAGTGCTAGTTCAGGGGGAAGGGGCAATGAGCAGTTCTTC
.,.,TRBJ2-3,12,TRBV6-2/TRBV6-3,CASTPSTDTQYF,TGTGCCAGCACCCCTAGCACAGATACGCAGTATTTT